One sample yielded the 4 T cell receptor beta chains listed below, sequenced in a study of a mutant IDH1 vaccine in newly diagnosed glioma. Measured with immunoSEQ multiplex PCR; TCRdb has only the in-frame clones, and not every one. The sample lists roughly 60,000 clones, roughly 68% seen once, with 4.7% in the top ten. No antigen is known for these receptors. Time point: week 35, safety follow-up. One vaccine dose held 300 ug of mutant IDH1 20-mer peptide and came with topical imiquimod. The specimen comprised PBMCs, sampled from a glioma patient whose treatment included an IDH1 peptide vaccine. These receptors originate from a man aged 45-60 years with glioma.

The chain is built from TRBV27 and TRBJ1-4, with 7 positions matching TRBD1. J gave up 3 bases and V 6 bases, and 7 bases lay outside the gene matches. The V gene's germline CDR1 is MNHEY and CDR2 SMNVEV (reference sequence). CDR3 length equals 15 residues. CDR3 in DNA: TGTGCCAGCAGGGAACAGGGGTGGGCTAATGAAAAACTGTTTTTT. This gives the protein CASREQGWANEKLFF.

The V gene is TRBV4-1, the J gene TRBJ1-3; D is unclear. V lost 0 bases to trimming and J lost 3 bases, with 12 bases between them. Germline loops: CDR1 MGHRA, CDR2 YSYEKL. This CDR3 is 16 amino acids long. CDR3 region: CASSQDQAQHGNTIYF. As DNA, the CDR3 is TGCGCCAGCAGCCAAGATCAAGCACAGCATGGAAACACCATATATTTT.

The chain uses TRBV5-1 and TRBJ2-1; 12 nucleotides agree with TRBD2. The CDR3 totals 17 residues. In germline, CDR1 is SGHRS, CDR2 YFSETQ. V shed 3 bases, J shed 1 base, and the junction held 5 bases outside the gene matches. In nucleotides, the CDR3 is TGCGCCAGCAGCTCGACTAGCGGGGGACCTTCCTACAATGAGCAGTTCTTC. Its translation is CASSSTSGGPSYNEQFF.

This rearrangement joins TRBV7-6 to TRBJ2-5, with TRBD1 matching over 7 bases. This CDR3 is 14 amino acids long. J gave up 2 bases and V 5 bases, and 5 bases lay outside the gene matches. The germline V gene encodes CDR1 SGHVS and CDR2 FNYEAQ. The CDR3 reads CASSLRGQQETQYF. In nucleotides, the CDR3 is TGTGCCAGCAGCCTGAGGGGACAGCAAGAGACCCAGTACTTC. Looking up the rest from reference TRBV7-6 and TRBJ2-5 gives the full variable domain: GAGVSQSPRYKVTKRGQDVALRCDPISGHVSLYWYRQALGQGPEFLTYFNYEAQQDKSGLPNDRFSAERPEGSISTLTIQRTEQRDSAMYRCASSLRGQQETQYFGPGTRLLVL.